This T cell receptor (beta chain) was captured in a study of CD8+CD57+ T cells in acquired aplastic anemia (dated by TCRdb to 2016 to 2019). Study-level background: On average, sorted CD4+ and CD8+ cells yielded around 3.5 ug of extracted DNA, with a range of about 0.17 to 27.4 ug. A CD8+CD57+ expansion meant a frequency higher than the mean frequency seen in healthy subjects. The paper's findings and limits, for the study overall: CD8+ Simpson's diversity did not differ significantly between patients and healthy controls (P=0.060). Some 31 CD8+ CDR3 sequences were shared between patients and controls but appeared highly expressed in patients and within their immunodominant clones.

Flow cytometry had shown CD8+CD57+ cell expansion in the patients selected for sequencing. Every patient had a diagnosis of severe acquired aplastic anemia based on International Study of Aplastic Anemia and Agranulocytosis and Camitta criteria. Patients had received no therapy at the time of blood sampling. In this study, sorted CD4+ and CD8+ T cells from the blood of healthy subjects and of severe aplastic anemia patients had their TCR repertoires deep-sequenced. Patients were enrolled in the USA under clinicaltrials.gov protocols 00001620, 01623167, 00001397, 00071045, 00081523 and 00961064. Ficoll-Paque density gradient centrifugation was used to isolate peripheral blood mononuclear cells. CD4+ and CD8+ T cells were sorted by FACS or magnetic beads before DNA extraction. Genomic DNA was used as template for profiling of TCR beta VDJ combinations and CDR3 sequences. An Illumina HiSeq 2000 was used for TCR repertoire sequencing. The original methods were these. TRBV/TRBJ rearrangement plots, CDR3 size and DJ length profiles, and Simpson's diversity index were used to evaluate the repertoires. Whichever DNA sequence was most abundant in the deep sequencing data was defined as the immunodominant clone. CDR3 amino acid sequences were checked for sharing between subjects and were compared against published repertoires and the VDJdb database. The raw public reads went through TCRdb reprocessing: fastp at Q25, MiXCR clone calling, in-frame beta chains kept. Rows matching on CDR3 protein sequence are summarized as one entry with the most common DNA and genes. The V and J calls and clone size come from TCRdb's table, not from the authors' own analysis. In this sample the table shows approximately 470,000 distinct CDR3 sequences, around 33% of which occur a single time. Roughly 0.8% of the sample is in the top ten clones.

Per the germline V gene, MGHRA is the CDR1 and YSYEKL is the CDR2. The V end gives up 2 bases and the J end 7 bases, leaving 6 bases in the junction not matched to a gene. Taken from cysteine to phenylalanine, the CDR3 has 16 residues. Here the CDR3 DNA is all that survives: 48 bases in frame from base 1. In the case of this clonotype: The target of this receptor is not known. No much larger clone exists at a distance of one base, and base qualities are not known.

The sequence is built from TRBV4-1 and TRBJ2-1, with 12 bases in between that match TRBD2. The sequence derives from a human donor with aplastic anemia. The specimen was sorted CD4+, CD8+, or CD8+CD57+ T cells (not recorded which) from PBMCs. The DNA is TGCGCCAGCAGCCAACCGACTAGCGGGAGATGGAATGAGCAGTTCTTC. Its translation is CASSQPTSGRWNEQFF.